The source of this TCR beta chain is a study of blood T cell repertoires in COVID-19. Study information: Nucleic acid was either cDNA or gDNA, and it came from T cells, B-cell-depleted T cells, or PBMCs.

The data were produced by immunoSEQ multiplex PCR, yet TCRdb's version contains in-frame clones alone and is incomplete. Seen here are tens of thousands of clones, about four fifths observed once, and the top ten hold about 4.1%. Per the germline V gene, CDR1 is SGDLS and CDR2 is YYNGEE. The CDR3 spans 16 residues. V was cut by 3 bases and J by 0 bases, with 13 bases left in between. V and J are TRBV9 and TRBJ1-3; a possible D gene is TRBD1 (6 bases). This TCR derives from a man aged 45-65 years with active COVID-19. Sequences were obtained from peripheral blood. The CDR3 here is CASSGRTENSGNTIYF. The CDR3 DNA follows: TGTGCCAGCAGCGGAAGGACAGAAAACTCTGGAAACACCATATATTTT.